Described below is a single T cell receptor (beta chain) sequence and its context. Its matching antigen is unknown. The record originates from a study of cytomegalovirus exposure and HLA in healthy donors. Notes on the study in general: Being productive about 87% or about 30% of the time was typical of most TCR beta V segments in an earlier analysis. Reports indicated that the classifier achieved high specificity and sensitivity in diagnosing cytomegalovirus status. Follow-up analysis seemed to connect common viral pathogens with several of the most significant clusters identified.

Donors showed nominal health when sampled, although they likely had unrecorded immune exposures. The CDR3 length is 16 residues. Germline V gene sequence: CDR1 SGHTA, CDR2 FQGNSA. The junction had 8 bases not matched to a gene; V was cut back by 1 base and J by 5 bases. Researchers ran the PCR with 60 Vbeta and 13 Jbeta primers. Data came from immunoSEQ multiplex PCR; TCRdb stores just in-frame clones and leaves some out. This sample carries about 190,000 clones, over 80% of them seen once, and the ten largest clones take 6.3%. The specimen was PBMCs. V and J are TRBV7-2 and TRBJ2-1; TRBD2 aligns across 7 bases. The receptor comes from a man in his forties or fifties in good health and CMV-seropositive. CDR3: CASSLGAASGHNEQFF. The CDR3 bases are TGTGCCAGCAGCTTAGGGGCGGCTAGCGGTCACAATGAGCAGTTCTTC.